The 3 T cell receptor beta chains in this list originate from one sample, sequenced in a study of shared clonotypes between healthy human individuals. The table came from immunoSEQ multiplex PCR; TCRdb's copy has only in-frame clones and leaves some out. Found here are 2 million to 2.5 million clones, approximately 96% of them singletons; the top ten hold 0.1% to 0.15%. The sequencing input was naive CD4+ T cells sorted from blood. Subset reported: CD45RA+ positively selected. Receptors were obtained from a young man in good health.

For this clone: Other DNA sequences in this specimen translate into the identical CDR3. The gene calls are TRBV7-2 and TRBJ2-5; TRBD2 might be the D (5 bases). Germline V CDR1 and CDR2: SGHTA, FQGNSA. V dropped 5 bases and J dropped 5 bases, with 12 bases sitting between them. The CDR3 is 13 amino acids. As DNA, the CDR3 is TGTGCCAGCAGCCTCGGGGTGCGGGAGACCCAGTACTTC. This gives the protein CASSLGVRETQYF.

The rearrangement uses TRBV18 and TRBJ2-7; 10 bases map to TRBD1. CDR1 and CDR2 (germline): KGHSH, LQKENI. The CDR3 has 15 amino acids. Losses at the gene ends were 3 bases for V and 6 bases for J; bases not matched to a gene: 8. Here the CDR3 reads CASSPWTGGVSEQYF. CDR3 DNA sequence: TGTGCCAGCTCACCTTGGACAGGGGGTGTGAGCGAGCAGTACTTC.

In DNA form, the CDR3 reads TGCGCCAGTCCTCCGGTTCCGGCCGGAGGGGACGAGCAGTACTTC. This translates into CASPPVPAGGDEQYF. This chain links TRBV10-1 with TRBJ2-7; D might be TRBD2 (6 bases). This CDR3 has 15 residues. Trimming removed 9 bases at V and 5 bases at J, with 23 bases between. Germline-derived CDR1 and CDR2 are WNHNN and SYGVQD (reference sequence).